The rows below give T cell receptor beta chains drawn from one sample of a study of blood T cell repertoires in COVID-19. Profiled with immunoSEQ multiplex PCR; TCRdb holds only in-frame clones, not every one. Here the sample spans under 300,000 clones, under 95% being singletons. Input material: PBMCs or T cells enriched from blood (not recorded which). The receptors come from a middle-aged woman with acute COVID-19. Both conserved end residues are part of each CDR3. A D gene is named only where the DNA matches it firmly. Rows may omit the clone size; those that give it use once, few, many or a size class.

d_gene	v_gene	j_gene	abundance	CDR3nt	CDR3aa
NA	TRBV12-3/TRBV12-4	TRBJ1-6	NA	TGTGCCAGCAGCCCCAACAGGGTCGCACCCCTCCACTTT	CASSPNRVAPLHF
TRBD1	TRBV5-1	TRBJ2-1	NA	TGCGCCAGCAGCTTGCAAGGGGGCGCAGGGTACAATGAGCAGTTCTTC	CASSLQGGAGYNEQFF
NA	TRBV21-1	TRBJ1-3	NA	TGTGCCAGCAGCAACGCCACAGGGGCCTCTGGAAACACCATATATTTT	CASSNATGASGNTIYF
NA	TRBV10-3	TRBJ1-1	NA	TGTGCCATCAGTGAAGGGGTGAACACTGAAGCTTTCTTT	CAISEGVNTEAFF
NA	TRBV2	TRBJ1-1	NA	TGTGCCAGCAGTGATCAGGGGTCCACCACTGAAGCTTTCTTT	CASSDQGSTTEAFF
NA	TRBV7-9	TRBJ2-2	NA	TGTGCCAGCAGCCGACGGGACACCGGGGAGCTGTTTTTT	CASSRRDTGELFF
NA	TRBV29-1	TRBJ2-3	NA	TGCAGCGTTGACCTATCCACAGATACGCAGTATTTT	CSVDLSTDTQYF
TRBD1	TRBV6-4	TRBJ1-2	few	TGTGCCAGCAGGGGAGGGACAGGGATTGGCGGCTACACCTTC	CASRGGTGIGGYTF
TRBD1	TRBV6-2/TRBV6-3	TRBJ2-7	NA	TGTGCCAGCAGTAAAGGGGGCTTTAACGAGCAGTACTTC	CASSKGGFNEQYF
NA	TRBV5-1	TRBJ1-1	NA	TGCGCCAGCAGCTTGGGACAGTTTAGCACTGAAGCTTTCTTT	CASSLGQFSTEAFF
NA	TRBV3-1/TRBV3-2	TRBJ2-5	NA	TGTGCCAGCAGCCACCGGGCGGGGCAAGAGACCCAGTACTTC	CASSHRAGQETQYF
NA	TRBV11-2	TRBJ2-5	NA	TGTGCCAGCAGCCTCGGACTTCCTCAAGAGACCCAGTACTTC	CASSLGLPQETQYF
TRBD1	TRBV27	TRBJ1-4	NA	TGTGCCAGCAGTACAACGGACAGGGGGTATGAAAAACTGTTTTTT	CASSTTDRGYEKLFF
NA	TRBV11-3	TRBJ2-1	once	TGTGCCAGCAGCTTAGACGGGAATGAGCAGTTCTTC	CASSLDGNEQFF
TRBD2	TRBV28	TRBJ2-3	NA	TGTGCCAGCAGCTTGACTAGCGGGGTTACAGATACGCAGTATTTT	CASSLTSGVTDTQYF
NA	TRBV4-2	TRBJ1-1	NA	TGTGCCAGCAGCCACGATCTTACGGGGAACACTGAAGCTTTCTTT	CASSHDLTGNTEAFF
TRBD1	TRBV28	TRBJ1-2	NA	TGTGCCAGCAGCCGGGACAGGGTGAACTATGGCTACACCTTC	CASSRDRVNYGYTF
TRBD2	TRBV4-3	TRBJ2-1	NA	TGCGCCAGCAGCCAAGATGGGACTAGCGGATACAATGAGCAGTTCTTC	CASSQDGTSGYNEQFF
NA	TRBV28	TRBJ2-5	NA	TGTGCCAGCAGTTTGCCAATGAGAGAGACCCAGTACTTC	CASSLPMRETQYF
NA	TRBV19	TRBJ1-4	NA	TGTGCCAGTAGTATTGCCAGGGGAGAAGAAAAACTGTTTTTT	CASSIARGEEKLFF
TRBD2	TRBV4-2	TRBJ2-1	NA	TGTGCCAGCAGCCAAGAGCCTAGCGGCTACAATGAGCAGTTCTTC	CASSQEPSGYNEQFF
NA	TRBV19	TRBJ1-5	NA	TGTGCCAGTAGTATAACGGGGGACAATCAGCCCCAGCATTTT	CASSITGDNQPQHF
TRBD2	TRBV27	TRBJ2-5	NA	TGTGCCAGCAGTCAAACCTCACTAGCGGGGCCCCAAGAGACCCAGTACTTC	CASSQTSLAGPQETQYF
TRBD2	TRBV5-1	TRBJ2-3	once	TGCGCCAGCAGGCGGAGCGGGGGCAGCACAGATACGCAGTATTTT	CASRRSGGSTDTQYF
TRBD1	TRBV11-1	TRBJ1-1	NA	TGTGCCAGCAGCAGACAGGGATTCCAAATGAACACTGAAGCTTTCTTT	CASSRQGFQMNTEAFF
TRBD1	TRBV10-3	TRBJ2-1	NA	TGTGCCGTAGGACCCAGGGGGAATGAGCAGTTCTTC	CAVGPRGNEQFF
NA	TRBV24-1	TRBJ2-5	NA	TGTGCCACCAGTGACCCTTCAGAGACCCAGTACTTC	CATSDPSETQYF
NA	TRBV4-2	TRBJ1-1	NA	TGTGCCAGCAGCCAAGTATCTGGGGCGGGGGCTGAAGCTTTCTTT	CASSQVSGAGAEAFF
NA	TRBV25-1	TRBJ1-1	few	TGTGCCAGCAGTGAGGGGGGGAACACTGAAGCTTTCTTT	CASSEGGNTEAFF
TRBD1	TRBV6-2/TRBV6-3	TRBJ1-5	NA	TGTGCCAGCAGTCAAGGGACAGTTTATAGCAATCAGCCCCAGCATTTT	CASSQGTVYSNQPQHF
TRBD2	TRBV7-2	TRBJ2-1	NA	TGTGCCAGCAGCGCTAGCGGGAGGAACGGTGAGCAGTTCTTC	CASSASGRNGEQFF
TRBD2	TRBV5-4	TRBJ2-7	NA	TGTGCCAGCAGCGCACCCGGGGGGGCCTACGAGCAGTACTTC	CASSAPGGAYEQYF
NA	TRBV20-1	TRBJ2-3	NA	TGCAGTGCTAGTTCCGGGACATACACGATCACAGATACGCAGTATTTT	CSASSGTYTITDTQYF
NA	TRBV9	TRBJ2-7	NA	TGTGCCAGCAGCCCCGGCTCGGGCGAGCAGTACTTC	CASSPGSGEQYF
TRBD1	TRBV7-9	TRBJ1-6	few	TGTGCCAGCAGCTTAGGCACAGGGGAGTACTCACCCCTCCACTTT	CASSLGTGEYSPLHF
TRBD1	TRBV6-5	TRBJ2-7	NA	TGTGCCAGCAGCTCAACAGGGGGCTCCTACGAGCAGTACTTC	CASSSTGGSYEQYF
NA	TRBV19	TRBJ1-2	NA	TGTGCCAGTAATACAGGGTACTATGGCTACACCTTC	CASNTGYYGYTF
TRBD2	TRBV10-3	TRBJ2-1	NA	TGTGCCATCAGTGAGTCACTAGCGGGAGGGCTGGGTGAGCAGTTCTTC	CAISESLAGGLGEQFF
NA	TRBV7-2	TRBJ2-3	few	TGTGCCAGCAGCCCGGCGGGAAGGCTAACTAGCACAGATACGCAGTATTTT	CASSPAGRLTSTDTQYF
NA	TRBV7-8	TRBJ2-7	NA	TGTGCCAGCAGCTTAGCGTGGGGCGGCGAGCAGTACTTC	CASSLAWGGEQYF
TRBD1	TRBV4-1	TRBJ1-2	NA	TGCGCCAGCAGCCAAGGGAGGGGGCTCTATGGCTACACCTTC	CASSQGRGLYGYTF
TRBD2	TRBV28	TRBJ2-7	NA	TGTGCCAGCAGTTTGGTCGCGGGAGGTCTAGGCGAGCAGTACTTC	CASSLVAGGLGEQYF
TRBD1	TRBV7-3	TRBJ2-3	NA	TGTGCCAGCAGCTCGAGAACAGGGGGCCCAGATACGCAGTATTTT	CASSSRTGGPDTQYF
TRBD1	TRBV11-2	TRBJ2-7	NA	TGTGCCAGCAGCTTAGAAGGGGACAGGGCTACCTACGAGCAGTACTTC	CASSLEGDRATYEQYF
NA	TRBV12-3/TRBV12-4	TRBJ1-6	NA	TGTGCCAGCAGTTTAATCAGGGGAGACAGGCTCCACTTT	CASSLIRGDRLHF
NA	TRBV19	TRBJ2-2	NA	TGTGCCAGTAGCTTAGCGGCCAACACCGGGGAGCTGTTTTTT	CASSLAANTGELFF
TRBD1	TRBV10-3	TRBJ1-5	NA	TGTGCCACCACGGGACAGCAGAATCAGCCCCAGCATTTT	CATTGQQNQPQHF
TRBD1	TRBV18	TRBJ1-2	NA	TGTGCCAGCTCGGGGGACAGGGTCTATGGCTACACCTTC	CASSGDRVYGYTF
TRBD2	TRBV7-2	TRBJ2-1	NA	TGTGCCAGCAGCCGGGAGGGCCTGAGACAAATCTACAATGAGCAGTTCTTC	CASSREGLRQIYNEQFF
NA	TRBV5-1	TRBJ2-6	NA	TGCGCCAGCAGCGAGGGCTCGGGGGCCAACGTCCTGACTTTC	CASSEGSGANVLTF
TRBD2	TRBV4-2	TRBJ2-2	NA	TGTGCCAGCAGCCAAGATCCACTAGCGGGGACCGGGGAGCTGTTTTTT	CASSQDPLAGTGELFF
NA	TRBV7-9	TRBJ1-3	NA	TGTGCCAGCAGCTTATCCACTCTAGACACCATATATTTT	CASSLSTLDTIYF
NA	TRBV30	TRBJ1-1	NA	TGTGCCTGGAAAGAGGGCAGGATGACAACTGAAGCTTTCTTT	CAWKEGRMTTEAFF
TRBD1	TRBV29-1	TRBJ1-1	NA	TGCAGCGTTCTTTCACAGGGGGGTGGCACTGAAGCTTTCTTT	CSVLSQGGGTEAFF
TRBD1	TRBV6-5	TRBJ2-7	NA	TGTGCCAGCAGCAAAAGACAGGGTTCTTATGAGCAGTACTTC	CASSKRQGSYEQYF